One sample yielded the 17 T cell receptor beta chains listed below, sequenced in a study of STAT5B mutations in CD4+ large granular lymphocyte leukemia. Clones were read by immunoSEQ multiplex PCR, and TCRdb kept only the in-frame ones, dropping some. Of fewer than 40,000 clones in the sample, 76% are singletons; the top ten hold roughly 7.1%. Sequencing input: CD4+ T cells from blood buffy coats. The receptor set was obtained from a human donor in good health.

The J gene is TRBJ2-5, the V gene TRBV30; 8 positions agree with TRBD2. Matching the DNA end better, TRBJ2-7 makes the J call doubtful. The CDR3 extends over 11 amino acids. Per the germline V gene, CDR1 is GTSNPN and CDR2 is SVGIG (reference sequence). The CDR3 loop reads CARPGGHEQYF. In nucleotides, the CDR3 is TGTGCCCGACCGGGGGGGCACGAGCAGTACTTC.

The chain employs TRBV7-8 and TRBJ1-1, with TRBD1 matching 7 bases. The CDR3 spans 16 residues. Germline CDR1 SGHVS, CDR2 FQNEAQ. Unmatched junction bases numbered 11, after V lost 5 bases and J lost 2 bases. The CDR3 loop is CASSLTGRGHNTEAFF. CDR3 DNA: TGTGCCAGCAGCCTAACCGGAAGGGGGCACAACACTGAAGCTTTCTTT.

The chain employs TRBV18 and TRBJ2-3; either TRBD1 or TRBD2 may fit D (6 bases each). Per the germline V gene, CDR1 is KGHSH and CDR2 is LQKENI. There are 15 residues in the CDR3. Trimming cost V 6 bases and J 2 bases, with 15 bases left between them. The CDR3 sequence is CASSKQGGSTDTQYF. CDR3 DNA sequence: TGTGCCAGCTCCAAACAGGGAGGCTCCACAGATACGCAGTATTTT.

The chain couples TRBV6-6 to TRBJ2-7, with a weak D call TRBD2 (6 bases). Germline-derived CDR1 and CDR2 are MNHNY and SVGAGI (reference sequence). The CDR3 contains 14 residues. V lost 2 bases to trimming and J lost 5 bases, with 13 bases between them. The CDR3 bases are TGTGCCAGCAGTTACCTTCCCGTAGCGGACGAGCAGTACTTC. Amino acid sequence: CASSYLPVADEQYF.

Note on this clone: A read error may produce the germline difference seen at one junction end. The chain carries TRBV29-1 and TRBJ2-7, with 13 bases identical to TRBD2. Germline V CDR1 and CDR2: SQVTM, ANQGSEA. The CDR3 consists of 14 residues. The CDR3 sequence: CSAGLAGVSSEQYF. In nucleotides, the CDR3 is TGCAGCGCCGGACTAGCGGGAGTCTCCTCCGAGCAGTACTTC.

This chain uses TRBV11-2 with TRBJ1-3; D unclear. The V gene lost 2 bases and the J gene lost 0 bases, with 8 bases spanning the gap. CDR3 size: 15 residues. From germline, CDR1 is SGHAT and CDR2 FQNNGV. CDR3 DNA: TGTGCCAGCAGCTTAACTGGGGTCTCTGGAAACACCATATATTTT. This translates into CASSLTGVSGNTIYF.

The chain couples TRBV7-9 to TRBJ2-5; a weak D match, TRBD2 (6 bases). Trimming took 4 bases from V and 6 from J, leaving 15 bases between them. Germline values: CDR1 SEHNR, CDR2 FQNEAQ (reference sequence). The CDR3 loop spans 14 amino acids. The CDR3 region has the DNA TGTGCCAGCAGCTCTCTTGGGAGGAAGCAGACCCAGTACTTC. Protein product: CASSSLGRKQTQYF.

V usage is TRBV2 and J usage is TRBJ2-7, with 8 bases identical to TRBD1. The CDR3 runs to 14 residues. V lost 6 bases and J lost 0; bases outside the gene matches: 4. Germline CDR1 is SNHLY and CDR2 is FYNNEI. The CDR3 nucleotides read TGTGCCAGCAGGGACAGGGAGCTCTCCTACGAGCAGTACTTC. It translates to CASRDRELSYEQYF.

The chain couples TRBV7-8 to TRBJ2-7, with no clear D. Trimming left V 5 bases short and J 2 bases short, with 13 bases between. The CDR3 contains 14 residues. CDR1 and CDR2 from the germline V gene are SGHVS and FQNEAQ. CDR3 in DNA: TGTGCCAGCAGCCCCTTCGGGCGAACCTACGAGCAGTACTTC. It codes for CASSPFGRTYEQYF. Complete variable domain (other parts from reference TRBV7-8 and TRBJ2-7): GAGVSQSPRYKVAKRGQDVALRCDPISGHVSLFWYQQALGQGPEFLTYFQNEAQLDKSGLPSDRFFAERPEGSVSTLKIQRTQQEDSAVYLCASSPFGRTYEQYFGPGTRLTVT.

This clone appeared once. CDR3 coding DNA: TGCGCCAGCAGCTTAGCGGGGGGCACCACAGATACGCAGTATTTT. This sequence encodes CASSLAGGTTDTQYF. This rearrangement joins TRBV5-1 to TRBJ2-3, with 9 bases matching TRBD2. Germline V lookup: CDR1 SGHRS, CDR2 YFSETQ. This CDR3 contains 15 residues. V shed 2 bases and J 2 bases; nucleotides not matched to a gene: 3.

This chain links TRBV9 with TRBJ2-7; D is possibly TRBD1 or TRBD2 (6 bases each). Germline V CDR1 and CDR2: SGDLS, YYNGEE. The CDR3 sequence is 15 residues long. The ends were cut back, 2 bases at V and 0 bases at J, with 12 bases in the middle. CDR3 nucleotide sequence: TGTGCCAGCAGCGTGAGGGGGGTGGGCTCCTACGAGCAGTACTTC. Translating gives CASSVRGVGSYEQYF.

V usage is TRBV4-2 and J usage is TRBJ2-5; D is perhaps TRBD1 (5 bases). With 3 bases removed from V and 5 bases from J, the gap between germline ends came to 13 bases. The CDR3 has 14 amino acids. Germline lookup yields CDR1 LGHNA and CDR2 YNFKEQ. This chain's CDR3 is CASSQGLTSETQYF. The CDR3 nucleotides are TGTGCCAGCAGCCAGGGGCTTACCTCGGAGACCCAGTACTTC.

The CDR3 is CASSLAGRTGGVFF. The CDR3 DNA sequence: TGTGCCAGCAGCTTAGCGGGGAGGACAGGGGGGGTTTTCTTT. The V and J genes are TRBV7-8 and TRBJ1-1, with TRBD1 matching 10 bases. With V trimmed by 0 bases and J by 13 bases, 8 bases remained unmatched. The CDR3 has 14 amino acids. From germline, CDR1 is SGHVS and CDR2 FQNEAQ. The variable domain in full, with the rest retrieved from reference TRBV7-8 and TRBJ1-1, is GAGVSQSPRYKVAKRGQDVALRCDPISGHVSLFWYQQALGQGPEFLTYFQNEAQLDKSGLPSDRFFAERPEGSVSTLKIQRTQQEDSAVYLCASSLAGRTGGVFFGQGTRLTVV.

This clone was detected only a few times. This CDR3 reads CASSYGLAGVYNEQFF. The DNA for the CDR3 is TGTGCCAGCAGCTACGGACTAGCGGGAGTCTACAATGAGCAGTTCTTC. The chain couples TRBV7-2 to TRBJ2-1, with 13 positions matching TRBD2. The germline V gene has CDR1 SGHTA and CDR2 FQGNSA. The J segment lost 3 bases and the V segment lost 4 bases, leaving 3 bases of the junction unmatched. The CDR3 runs to 16 residues. Using reference TRBV7-2 and TRBJ2-1 for the parts outside the CDR3, the full variable domain is GAGVSQSPSNKVTEKGKDVELRCDPISGHTALYWYRQSLGQGLEFLIYFQGNSAPDKSGLPSDRFSAERTGGSVSTLTIQRTQQEDSAVYLCASSYGLAGVYNEQFFGPGTRLTVL.

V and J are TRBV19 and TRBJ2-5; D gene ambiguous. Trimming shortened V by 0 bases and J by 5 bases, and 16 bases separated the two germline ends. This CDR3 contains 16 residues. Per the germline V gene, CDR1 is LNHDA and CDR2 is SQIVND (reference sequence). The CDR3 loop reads CASSIDPSADRETQYF. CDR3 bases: TGTGCCAGTAGTATAGATCCTTCCGCGGACCGGGAGACCCAGTACTTC.

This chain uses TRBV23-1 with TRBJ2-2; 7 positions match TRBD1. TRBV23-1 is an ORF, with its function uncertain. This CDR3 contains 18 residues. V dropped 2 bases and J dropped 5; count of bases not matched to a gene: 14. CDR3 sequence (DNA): TGCGCCAGCAGTCAAGGAGACAGGGTAGGAGATCTTACCGGGGAGCTGTTTTTT. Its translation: CASSQGDRVGDLTGELFF.

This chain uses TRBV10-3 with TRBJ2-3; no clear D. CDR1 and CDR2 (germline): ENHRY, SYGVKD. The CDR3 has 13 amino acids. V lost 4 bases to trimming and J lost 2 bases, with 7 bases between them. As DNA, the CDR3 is TGTGCCATCAGTGCGACCCACACAGATACGCAGTATTTT. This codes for CAISATHTDTQYF.